The entry that follows covers one TCR beta chain sequence. These data come from a study of TIL therapy for anti-PD-1-resistant metastatic lung cancer. For the study at large: Patients then received nivolumab; progressors got lymphodepletion, TIL and IL-2.

Sequencing used immunoSEQ v3. Sequencing depth was approximately 2 million read pairs for survey level, about 5-6.5 million for deep. Profiling relied on immunoSEQ multiplex PCR, and the TCRdb table lists in-frame clones only, not all of them. Of more than 12,000 clones in the sample, 86% were seen once. Time point indicated: pre-treatment sample, taken before nivolumab and TIL therapy. V lost 6 bases to trimming and J lost 1 base, with 13 bases between them. There are 14 residues in the CDR3. Per the germline V gene, CDR1 is SGHRS and CDR2 is YFSETQ. The V and J genes are TRBV5-1 and TRBJ1-1; D call uncertain. The source is a person aged 25 to 85 with non-small cell lung cancer. Here the sequenced sample was blood, taken at baseline. DNA of the CDR3: TGCGCCAGCACCCCTGGTGGTGCGAACACTGAAGCTTTCTTT. Translated, it gives CASTPGGANTEAFF.